The 26 T cell receptor beta chains below all came from one sample that was sequenced in a study of blood T cell repertoires in COVID-19. Using immunoSEQ multiplex PCR, the repertoire was profiled, and TCRdb retains in-frame clones only, with some absent. Of 50,000 to 70,000 clones in the sample, approximately 82% were seen once. What was sequenced was peripheral blood. All receptors come from an older woman with acute or convalescent COVID-19.

The chain recombines TRBV28 with TRBJ1-2; D is undetermined. Trimming removed 5 bases at V and 4 bases at J, with 5 bases between. Germline lookup yields CDR1 MDHEN and CDR2 SYDVKM. This CDR3 has 11 amino acids. The CDR3 loop is CASSSPYGYTF. The CDR3 region has the DNA TGTGCCAGCAGTAGCCCCTATGGCTACACCTTC.

V gene TRBV7-8 combines with J gene TRBJ2-3; 16 nucleotides align to TRBD2. Trimming took 3 bases from V and 6 from J; bases not matched to a gene: 9. CDR3 size: 18 residues. Germline V gene sequence: CDR1 SGHVS, CDR2 FQNEAQ. The CDR3 reads CASSFPTGLAGGNDTQYF. CDR3 DNA: TGTGCCAGCAGCTTCCCCACGGGACTAGCGGGGGGGAATGATACGCAGTATTTT.

The chain has TRBV20-1 and TRBJ1-2; a possible D gene is TRBD1 (6 bases). The CDR3 has 13 residues. Germline-derived CDR1 and CDR2 are DFQATT and SNEGSKA (reference sequence). Between the trimmed V and J ends, which lost 3 bases and 4 bases, there was a span of 12 bases. The CDR3 DNA sequence: TGCAGTGCTAGTCAACACAGGGCCTATGGCTACACCTTC. Protein product: CSASQHRAYGYTF.

Regarding this clone: Other DNA sequences from this sample encode an identical CDR3 as well. The gene calls are TRBV2 and TRBJ2-2; D is ambiguous. The CDR3 loop spans 13 amino acids. Germline lookup yields CDR1 SNHLY and CDR2 FYNNEI. V dropped 6 bases and J dropped 6 bases, with 11 bases sitting between them. The CDR3 spells CASSESRSGELFF. The CDR3 DNA reads TGTGCCAGCAGCGAATCTCGGTCCGGGGAGCTGTTTTTT.

The chain combines TRBV15 with TRBJ2-1; maybe TRBD1 (6 bases). Per germline, CDR1 LNHNV and CDR2 YYDKDF (reference sequence). V shed 0 bases and J shed 13 bases, with 19 bases lying between them. This CDR3 spans 15 amino acids. The CDR3 DNA is TGTGCCACCAGCAGAGAATCCCGCGTGGACAGTTCTCAGTTCTTC. Protein sequence: CATSRESRVDSSQFF.

The CDR3 DNA reads TGTGCCACCAGTAAGGGAGTGAACACTGAAGCTTTCTTT. It specifies CATSKGVNTEAFF. The chain joins TRBV24-1 to TRBJ1-1, with D unresolved. CDR3 length: 13 amino acids. Deletions cut 6 bases from V and 0 bases from J, with 7 bases between. Per the germline V gene, CDR1 is KGHDR and CDR2 is SFDVKD.

The chain employs TRBV9 and TRBJ2-3, with D unresolved. This CDR3 region has 13 residues. In germline, CDR1 is SGDLS, CDR2 YYNGEE. The ends were cut back, 0 bases at V and 5 bases at J, with 7 bases in the middle. CDR3 protein: CASSVGQLDTQYF. The DNA for the CDR3 is TGTGCCAGCAGCGTAGGTCAGTTAGATACGCAGTATTTT. Using reference TRBV9 and TRBJ2-3 for the parts outside the CDR3, the full variable domain is DSGVTQTPKHLITATGQRVTLRCSPRSGDLSVYWYQQSLDQGLQFLIQYYNGEERAKGNILERFSAQQFPDLHSELNLSSLELGDSALYFCASSVGQLDTQYFGPGTRLTVL.

The chain joins TRBV9 to TRBJ1-1; 7 bases map to TRBD1. The ends lost 1 base at V and 3 bases at J; junction bases unmatched: 0. The CDR3 length is 13 residues. CDR1 is SGDLS and CDR2 is YYNGEE in the germline V gene. CDR3: CASSVQGDTEAFF. The CDR3, as DNA: TGTGCCAGCAGCGTACAGGGGGACACTGAAGCTTTCTTT.

The V call is TRBV9, the J call TRBJ2-3; 9 bases are shared with TRBD2. Trimming took 3 bases from V and 4 from J; bases not matched to a gene: 9. Germline CDR1 SGDLS, CDR2 YYNGEE. This CDR3 is built from 16 residues. The CDR3 here is CASSAEGAGGPDTQYF. Written as DNA, the CDR3 is TGTGCCAGCAGCGCCGAGGGAGCGGGGGGCCCAGATACGCAGTATTTT.

J is TRBJ2-6 and V is TRBV4-1; TRBD1 might be the D (6 bases). This CDR3 spans 17 amino acids. V was shortened by 0 bases and J by 2 bases, with 11 bases between the two germline ends. From germline, CDR1 is MGHRA and CDR2 YSYEKL. Here the CDR3 DNA reads TGCGCCAGCAGCCAAGACTCAGGGGTCCCTGGGGCCAACGTCCTGACTTTC. It yields the protein CASSQDSGVPGANVLTF.

The V gene is TRBV3-1 (or the pseudogene TRBV3-2), the J gene TRBJ1-4; D call uncertain. This CDR3 is 12 amino acids long. Trimming took 7 bases from V and 2 from J, leaving 5 bases between them. From germline, CDR1 is LGHDT and CDR2 YNNKEL (reference sequence). The CDR3 region has the DNA TGTGCCAGCACGGGGACTAATGAAAAACTGTTTTTT. It translates to CASTGTNEKLFF.

V usage is TRBV13 and J usage is TRBJ2-7, with D possibly being TRBD1 (5 bases). Germline assignment: CDR1 PRHDT and CDR2 FYEKMQ (reference sequence). The CDR3 totals 14 residues. V lost 6 bases, J lost 4 bases, and 16 bases lay in between. Written as DNA, the CDR3 is TGTGCCAGCAGTTCAAGGGCAGGGTCGTACGAGCAGTACTTC. As protein: CASSSRAGSYEQYF.

The chain has TRBV7-2 and TRBJ1-5; 7 nucleotides match TRBD1. The germline V gene has CDR1 SGHTA and CDR2 FQGNSA. V shed 5 bases, J shed 1 base, and the junction held 5 bases outside the gene matches. The CDR3 covers 15 residues. DNA for the CDR3: TGTGCCAGCAGCGCACAGGGGAGGAGCAATCAGCCCCAGCATTTT. This codes for CASSAQGRSNQPQHF.

This chain uses TRBV19 with TRBJ2-1; a weak D match, TRBD2 (7 bases). Germline CDR1 reads LNHDA; CDR2 reads SQIVND (reference sequence). Trimming left V 5 bases short and J 7 bases short, with 21 bases between. The CDR3 is made up of 16 amino acids. Here the CDR3 reads CASSPRGGASGNEQFF. The CDR3, as DNA: TGTGCCAGTAGTCCCCGTGGGGGGGCGAGTGGGAATGAGCAGTTCTTC.

The rearrangement uses TRBV6-5 and TRBJ1-1; possible D gene TRBD1, 5 bases. In germline, CDR1 is MNHEY, CDR2 SVGAGI. V was shortened by 6 bases and J by 6 bases, with 20 bases between the two germline ends. This CDR3 has 15 residues. CDR3 DNA sequence: TGTGCCAGCAGCCCCGTTCAGGGCCGTCAGGCTGAAGCTTTCTTT. It yields the protein CASSPVQGRQAEAFF.

This clone was seen just once. The chain uses TRBV5-4 and TRBJ2-5; D is possibly TRBD1 (6 bases). This CDR3 is built from 14 residues. CDR1 is SGHNT and CDR2 is YYREEE in the germline V gene (reference sequence). The V gene lost 3 bases and the J gene lost 1 base, with 10 bases spanning the gap. The CDR3 is CASSSGQLQETQYF. CDR3 DNA: TGTGCCAGCAGCTCCGGACAGCTCCAAGAGACCCAGTACTTC. Full variable domain (outside the CDR3, taken from reference TRBV5-4 and TRBJ2-5): ETGVTQSPTHLIKTRGQQVTLRCSSQSGHNTVSWYQQALGQGPQFIFQYYREEENGRGNFPPRFSGLQFPNYSSELNVNALELDDSALYLCASSSGQLQETQYFGPGTRLLVL.

J is TRBJ1-1 and V is TRBV2; 10 bases match TRBD1. Germline V gene data show CDR1 as SNHLY and CDR2 as FYNNEI. The CDR3 runs 16 residues. V shed 6 bases, J shed 1 base, and the junction held 8 bases outside the gene matches. This CDR3 is CASRGTGEGWNTEAFF. The CDR3 bases are TGTGCCAGCAGGGGGACAGGGGAGGGTTGGAACACTGAAGCTTTCTTT.

This chain connects TRBV6-1 to TRBJ1-1, with D perhaps TRBD1 (5 bases). The CDR3 spans 16 residues. The V end lost 0 bases, the J end lost 0 bases, and 11 bases lay between the germline ends. Germline values: CDR1 MNHNS, CDR2 SASEGT. CDR3 residues: CASSEASTALNTEAFF. CDR3 nucleotides: TGTGCCAGCAGTGAAGCCTCGACAGCCCTGAACACTGAAGCTTTCTTT.

The chain carries TRBV6-6 and TRBJ2-3, with 15 positions matching TRBD2. Trimming cost V 5 bases and J 5 bases; bases outside gene matches: 8. This CDR3 is built from 17 residues. Germline V gene lookup returns CDR1 MNHNY and CDR2 SVGAGI (reference sequence). This chain's CDR3 is CASSPWTSGGGRDTQYF. CDR3 nucleotide sequence: TGTGCCAGCAGTCCATGGACTAGCGGGGGGGGTCGAGATACGCAGTATTTT.

This chain joins TRBV9 and TRBJ2-6, with 9 nucleotides matching TRBD2. Losses at the gene ends were 1 base for V and 0 bases for J; bases not matched to a gene: 14. Germline lookup yields CDR1 SGDLS and CDR2 YYNGEE. There are 21 residues in the CDR3. In DNA form, the CDR3 reads TGTGCCAGCAGCGTATCACCCCCCACGTCGCGGGGGGGCTCTGGGGCCAACGTCCTGACTTTC. This encodes CASSVSPPTSRGGSGANVLTF.

V and J are TRBV5-1 and TRBJ2-3; D perhaps matches TRBD1 (5 bases). The CDR3 extends over 15 amino acids. V shed 0 bases and J shed 4 bases, with 12 bases lying between them. Germline CDR1 and CDR2: SGHRS and YFSETQ. CDR3 region: CASSLEGALPDTQYF. The CDR3 nucleotides are TGCGCCAGCAGCTTGGAAGGGGCCCTCCCAGATACGCAGTATTTT.

The table lists this clone with a count of one. This rearrangement joins TRBV19 to TRBJ1-1; the match to TRBD1 covers 7 bases. After removal of 5 bases from V and 4 bases from J, the junction contained 10 bases not matched to a gene. This CDR3 is 15 amino acids long. The germline CDR1 and CDR2 sequences are LNHDA and SQIVND (reference sequence). The CDR3 DNA is TGTGCCAGTAGTCTTCGAACCCAGGGGGGCACTGAAGCTTTCTTT. Amino acid sequence: CASSLRTQGGTEAFF.

The CDR3 protein is CAISETRGDNSPLHF. In nucleotides, the CDR3 is TGTGCCATCAGTGAGACTCGGGGGGATAATTCACCCCTCCACTTT. J is TRBJ1-6 and V is TRBV10-3; a possible D gene is TRBD1 (5 bases). Trimming cost V 2 bases and J 5 bases, with 10 bases left between them. This CDR3 has 15 residues. CDR1 ENHRY and CDR2 SYGVKD come from the germline V gene.

A few counts support this clone. The rearrangement joins TRBV7-3 to TRBJ2-2, with D perhaps matching TRBD1 (6 bases). Trimming shortened V by 6 bases and J by 6 bases, and 20 bases separated the two germline ends. This CDR3 has 16 residues. The germline V gene encodes CDR1 SGHTA and CDR2 FQGTGA. CDR3: CASSPTGIDKAGELFF. The DNA of the CDR3 is TGTGCCAGCAGTCCAACAGGGATTGATAAGGCCGGGGAGCTGTTTTTT.

The chain joins TRBV29-1 to TRBJ1-2; no definite D call. There are 13 residues in the CDR3. V gave up 0 bases and J gave up 7 bases, with 12 bases separating them. Per germline, CDR1 SQVTM and CDR2 ANQGSEA. Written as DNA, the CDR3 is TGCAGCGTTGAAGATCTGGGGAGGAGTGGCTACACCTTC. This sequence encodes CSVEDLGRSGYTF.

The chain carries TRBV6-1 and TRBJ1-4; D is possibly TRBD1 (5 bases). The CDR3 runs 15 residues. The ends were cut back, 1 base at V and 4 bases at J, with 10 bases in the middle. The V gene's germline CDR1 is MNHNS and CDR2 SASEGT. CDR3 sequence reads: CASSEGGVINEKLFF. DNA of the CDR3: TGTGCCAGCAGTGAAGGGGGGGTTATTAATGAAAAACTGTTTTTT.